The text below deals with one T cell receptor (beta chain). Its specificity is unknown. The PCR employed 60 Vbeta primers together with 13 Jbeta primers. The data were produced by immunoSEQ multiplex PCR, yet TCRdb's version contains in-frame clones alone and is incomplete. The sample consists of about 150,000 clones, about 83% of them appearing once. Germline V gene sequence: CDR1 MDHEN, CDR2 SYDVKM. The CDR3 sequence is 12 residues long. Trimming shortened V by 4 bases and J by 2 bases, and 5 bases separated the two germline ends. These donors, healthy bone marrow donors, were studied. The source of the sample is a study of cytomegalovirus exposure and HLA in healthy donors. The study's findings and limits: Presence/absence analyses supposed approximately even sequencing depth among donors. Sequencing artifact likely explains a cluster of highly shared sequence variants.

The clonotype was recovered from a woman between 35 and 50 years old in good health and CMV-seronegative. This chain links TRBV28 with TRBJ1-2, with a possible D match to TRBD1 (5 bases). The specimen was PBMCs. The DNA for the CDR3 is TGTGCCAGCAGTTGGGGCAACTATGGCTACACCTTC. Protein sequence: CASSWGNYGYTF.